A selection of T cell receptor beta chains follows, all from one sample in a study of T cell changes during pregnancy in multiple sclerosis. Assay: immunoSEQ multiplex PCR; the TCRdb copy retains only in-frame clones and omits some. The profile shows fewer than 110,000 clones, roughly 90% of them singletons. Sample: peripheral blood, taken in the third trimester of pregnancy. The receptors come from a female donor in good health, enrolled as a control in a pregnancy study. Both conserved end residues are part of each CDR3. Each record gives: clone size, V gene, J gene, D gene, CDR3 protein, CDR3 DNA. The D gene is left open where the match is weak. Size values are once, few and many counts, or a class for expanded clones, and some rows have none.

-	TRBV10-3	TRBJ1-1	-	CAISESTGFWNTEAFF	TGTGCCATCAGTGAGTCGACGGGGTTCTGGAACACTGAAGCTTTCTTT
-	TRBV30	TRBJ1-2	TRBD1	CAWSLLGQGGYGYTF	TGTGCCTGGAGTCTCTTGGGACAGGGGGGTTATGGCTACACCTTC
-	TRBV5-1	TRBJ1-2	TRBD1	CASSLATGYGYTF	TGCGCCAGCAGCTTGGCGACAGGGTATGGCTACACCTTC
once	TRBV4-2	TRBJ1-5	-	CASSQDRSRYQPQHF	TGTGCCAGCAGCCAAGACAGGTCGAGATATCAGCCCCAGCATTTT
-	TRBV19	TRBJ1-2	-	CASSKAGSNYGYTF	TGTGCCAGTAGTAAGGCGGGGTCTAACTATGGCTACACCTTC
-	TRBV30	TRBJ1-2	-	CAWSVRRRVGYGYTF	TGTGCCTGGAGTGTACGCAGGAGGGTGGGTTATGGCTACACCTTC
-	TRBV27	TRBJ2-1	TRBD2	CASSRGGLGNEQFF	TGTGCCAGTTCTCGGGGGGGCCTTGGGAATGAGCAGTTCTTC
few	TRBV6-5	TRBJ1-1	TRBD1	CASSRQGAGEAFF	TGTGCCAGCAGTAGACAGGGGGCTGGGGAAGCTTTCTTT
-	TRBV5-1	TRBJ2-1	TRBD2	CASSLAGLAGYNEQFF	TGCGCCAGCAGCTTGGCGGGACTAGCAGGCTACAATGAGCAGTTCTTC
-	TRBV4-1	TRBJ1-5	TRBD1	CASSHSGQGDQPQHF	TGCGCCAGCAGTCACTCGGGACAGGGAGATCAGCCCCAGCATTTT
-	TRBV4-1	TRBJ2-3	TRBD2	CASSSGLAVDTDTQYF	TGCGCCAGCAGCTCGGGACTAGCGGTTGACACAGATACGCAGTATTTT
-	TRBV4-1	TRBJ1-1	-	CASSQDTGFTEAFF	TGCGCCAGCAGCCAAGATACGGGGTTCACTGAAGCTTTCTTT
-	TRBV14	TRBJ2-1	TRBD2	CASSPWVAGGEEQFF	TGTGCCAGCAGCCCCTGGGTAGCGGGGGGAGAAGAGCAGTTCTTC
-	TRBV9	TRBJ1-2	-	CASSVAGNYGYTF	TGTGCCAGCAGCGTAGCAGGGAACTATGGCTACACCTTC
-	TRBV6-6	TRBJ2-5	TRBD2	CASSPPGRAGETQYF	TGTGCCAGCAGTCCTCCCGGGAGGGCAGGAGAGACCCAGTACTTC
-	TRBV29-1	TRBJ2-5	-	CSVVAGAAETQYF	TGCAGCGTTGTGGCAGGGGCGGCAGAGACCCAGTACTTC
-	TRBV29-1	TRBJ2-3	TRBD1	CSVRDRVTDTQYF	TGCAGCGTACGGGACAGGGTCACAGATACGCAGTATTTT
-	TRBV2	TRBJ2-3	-	CASSDGDWSPQYF	TGTGCCAGCAGTGACGGAGACTGGAGTCCGCAGTATTTT
-	TRBV11-3	TRBJ2-1	TRBD1	CASPTLPGTGRSYNEQFF	TGTGCCAGCCCCACCCTTCCAGGGACAGGGCGTTCCTACAATGAGCAGTTCTTC
-	TRBV7-6	TRBJ2-3	-	CASSLWESTDTQYF	TGTGCCAGCAGCTTGTGGGAGAGCACAGATACGCAGTATTTT
-	TRBV30	TRBJ1-2	TRBD1	CAWTPGQGGYGYTF	TGTGCCTGGACCCCAGGACAGGGGGGCTATGGCTACACCTTC
-	TRBV19	TRBJ2-3	-	CASSQADFVFTDTQYF	TGTGCCAGTAGTCAGGCGGACTTTGTCTTTACAGATACGCAGTATTTT
-	TRBV5-1	TRBJ2-1	TRBD2	CASSLGVTGGYNEQFF	TGCGCCAGCAGCTTGGGGGTCACGGGGGGTTACAATGAGCAGTTCTTC
-	TRBV7-8	TRBJ1-5	-	CASSLGYSGNQPQHF	TGTGCCAGCAGCTTAGGATACAGTGGGAATCAGCCCCAGCATTTT
-	TRBV15	TRBJ2-7	-	CATSRVGQLSSSYEQYF	TGTGCCACCAGCAGAGTCGGACAGCTTAGTAGCTCCTACGAGCAGTACTTC
-	TRBV4-1	TRBJ1-2	TRBD1	CASSPRDSDANYGYTF	TGCGCCAGCAGCCCGAGGGACAGCGACGCTAACTATGGCTACACCTTC
-	TRBV7-2	TRBJ1-1	TRBD1	CASSLYGTDNTEAFF	TGTGCCAGCAGCTTATACGGGACAGATAACACTGAAGCTTTCTTT
-	TRBV6-5	TRBJ2-3	TRBD1	CASSPDRGQVTQYF	TGTGCCAGCAGTCCCGACAGGGGCCAGGTTACGCAGTATTTT
-	TRBV19	TRBJ2-1	-	CASSIDSQAGEQFF	TGTGCCAGTAGTATAGATTCACAGGCTGGTGAGCAGTTCTTC
few	TRBV7-9	TRBJ2-3	TRBD2	CASSSPTSGDTQYF	TGTGCCAGCAGCTCGCCGACTAGCGGAGATACGCAGTATTTT
-	TRBV10-3	TRBJ1-2	TRBD1	CAISEPRVGTANYGYTF	TGTGCCATCAGTGAGCCGAGGGTCGGGACAGCTAACTATGGCTACACCTTC
-	TRBV29-1	TRBJ2-5	-	CSVAVGSGGAGYF	-
-	TRBV4-3	TRBJ1-2	-	CASSQEDSDYGYTF	TGCGCCAGCAGCCAAGAGGACTCCGACTATGGCTACACCTTC
-	TRBV5-4	TRBJ2-6	-	CASSLAGDSGANVLTF	TGTGCCAGCAGCTTAGCAGGCGACTCTGGGGCCAACGTCCTGACTTTC
-	TRBV19	TRBJ2-3	-	CATRTGLHSTDTQYF	TGTGCCACCCGCACAGGGCTACATAGCACAGATACGCAGTATTTT
-	TRBV9	TRBJ1-5	TRBD1	CASSGDSAGNQPQHF	TGTGCCAGCAGCGGGGACAGCGCCGGCAATCAGCCCCAGCATTTT
-	TRBV19	TRBJ2-7	TRBD2	CASSSLGLAGFYEQYF	TGTGCCAGTAGTTCTCTTGGACTAGCGGGCTTCTACGAGCAGTACTTC
-	TRBV6-6	TRBJ2-3	-	CASSYPREPDTQYF	TGTGCCAGCAGTTACCCCAGGGAACCAGATACGCAGTATTTT
-	TRBV7-3	TRBJ2-7	TRBD1	CASSLNPGTGGGEQYF	TGTGCCAGCAGCTTAAACCCCGGGACAGGGGGCGGCGAGCAGTACTTC
-	TRBV9	TRBJ1-1	TRBD1	CASSFRTGENTEAFF	TGTGCCAGCAGCTTCCGGACAGGGGAGAACACTGAAGCTTTCTTT
-	TRBV30	TRBJ1-1	TRBD1	CAWATGGWTEAFF	TGTGCCTGGGCTACAGGGGGCTGGACTGAAGCTTTCTTT
-	TRBV4-1	TRBJ2-4	TRBD1	CASSQGYRGITGDIQYF	TGCGCCAGCAGCCAAGGGTACAGGGGCATAACCGGGGACATTCAGTACTTC